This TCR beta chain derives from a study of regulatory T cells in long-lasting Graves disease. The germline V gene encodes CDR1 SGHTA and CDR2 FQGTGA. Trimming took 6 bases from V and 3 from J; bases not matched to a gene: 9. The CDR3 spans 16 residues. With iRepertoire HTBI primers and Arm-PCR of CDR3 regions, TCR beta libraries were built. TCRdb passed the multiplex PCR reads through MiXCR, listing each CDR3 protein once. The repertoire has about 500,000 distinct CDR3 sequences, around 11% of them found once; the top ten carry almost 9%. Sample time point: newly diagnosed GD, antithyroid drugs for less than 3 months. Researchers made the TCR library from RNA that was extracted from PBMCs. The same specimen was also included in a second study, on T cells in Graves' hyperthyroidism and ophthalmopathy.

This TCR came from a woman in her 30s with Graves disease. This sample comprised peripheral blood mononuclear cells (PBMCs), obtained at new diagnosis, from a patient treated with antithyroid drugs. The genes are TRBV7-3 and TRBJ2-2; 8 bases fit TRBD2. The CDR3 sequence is CASSWGAGVDTGELFF. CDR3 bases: TGTGCCAGCAGTTGGGGAGCGGGAGTCGACACCGGGGAGCTGTTTTTT.